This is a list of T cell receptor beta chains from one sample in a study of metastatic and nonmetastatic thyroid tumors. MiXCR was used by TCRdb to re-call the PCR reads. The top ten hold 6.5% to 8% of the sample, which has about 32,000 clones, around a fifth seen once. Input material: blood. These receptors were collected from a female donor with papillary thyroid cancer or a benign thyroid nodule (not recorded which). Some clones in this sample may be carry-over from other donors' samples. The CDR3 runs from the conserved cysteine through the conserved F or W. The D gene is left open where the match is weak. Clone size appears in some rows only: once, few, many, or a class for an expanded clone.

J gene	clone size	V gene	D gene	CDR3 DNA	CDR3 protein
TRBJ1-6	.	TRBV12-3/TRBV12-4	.	TGTGCCAGCAGTCCCTTAGAGGGACGGCCGTCACCCCTCCACTTT	CASSPLEGRPSPLHF
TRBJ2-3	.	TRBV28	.	TGTGCCAGCAAGTTAGGCGGGAGCACAGATACGCAGTATTTT	CASKLGGSTDTQYF
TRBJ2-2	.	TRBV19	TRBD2	TGTGTCAGTAGACCGGGACTAAACACCGTGGAGCTGTTTTTT	CVSRPGLNTVELFF
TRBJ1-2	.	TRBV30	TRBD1	TGTGCCTGGAGTTTCACGACAGGGAAGAACACCTTC	CAWSFTTGKNTF
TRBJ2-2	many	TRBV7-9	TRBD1	TGTGCCAGCAGCCGGACAGGTTTTACCGGGGAGCTGTTTTTT	CASSRTGFTGELFF
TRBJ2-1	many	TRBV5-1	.	TGCGCCAGCAGCCTCGATGGGCCAACAGGGCTTTGGAATGAGCAGTTCTTC	CASSLDGPTGLWNEQFF
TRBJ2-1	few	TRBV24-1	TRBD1	TGTGCCACCAGTGACCCTACAGGGGGCGCGTACAATGAGCAGTTCTTC	CATSDPTGGAYNEQFF
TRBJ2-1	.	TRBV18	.	TGTGCCAGCTCACCAATCTCCGCCTCGGGTGAGCAGTTCTTC	CASSPISASGEQFF
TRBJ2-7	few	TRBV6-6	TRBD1	TGTGCCAGCAGTTATCAGGACAGGGACCGCGAGCAGTACTTC	CASSYQDRDREQYF
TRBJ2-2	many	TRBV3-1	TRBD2	TGTGCCAGCAGCCAAGTAGCGGGGGGCCGGATGAGCGGGGAGCTGTTTTTT	CASSQVAGGRMSGELFF
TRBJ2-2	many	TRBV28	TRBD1	TGTGCCAGCAGTTTCGCCGGGACAGGGGGTTGGTTGAACACCGGGGAGCTGTTTTTT	CASSFAGTGGWLNTGELFF
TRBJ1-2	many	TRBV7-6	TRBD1	TGTGCCAGCAGCTTAACAGGGGACTATGGCTACACCTTC	CASSLTGDYGYTF
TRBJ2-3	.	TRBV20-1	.	TGCAGTGCTAATGGCGGTAGCACAGATACGCAGTATTTT	CSANGGSTDTQYF
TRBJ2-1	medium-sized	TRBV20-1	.	TGCAGTGCTGGCCCAGTCTCGGATCGCTACAATGAGCAGTTCTTC	CSAGPVSDRYNEQFF